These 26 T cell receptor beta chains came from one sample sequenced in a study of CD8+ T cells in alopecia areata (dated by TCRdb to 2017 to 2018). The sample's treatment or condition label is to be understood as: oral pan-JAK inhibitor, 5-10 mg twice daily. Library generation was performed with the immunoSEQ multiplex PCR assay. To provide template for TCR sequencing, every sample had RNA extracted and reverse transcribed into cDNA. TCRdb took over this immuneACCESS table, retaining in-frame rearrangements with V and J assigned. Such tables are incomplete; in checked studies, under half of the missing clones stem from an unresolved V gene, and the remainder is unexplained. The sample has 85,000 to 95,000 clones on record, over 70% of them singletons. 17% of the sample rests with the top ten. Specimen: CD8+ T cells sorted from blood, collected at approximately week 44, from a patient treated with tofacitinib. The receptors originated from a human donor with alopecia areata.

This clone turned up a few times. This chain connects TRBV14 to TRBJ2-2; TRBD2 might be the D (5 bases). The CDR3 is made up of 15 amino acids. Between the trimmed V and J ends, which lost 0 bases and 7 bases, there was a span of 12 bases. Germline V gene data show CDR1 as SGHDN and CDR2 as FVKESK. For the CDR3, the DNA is TGTGCCAGCAGCCAAGATCGAGGGATCGTCGGGGAGCTGTTTTTT. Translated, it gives CASSQDRGIVGELFF. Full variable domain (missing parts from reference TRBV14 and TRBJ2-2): EAGVTQFPSHSVIEKGQTVTLRCDPISGHDNLYWYRRVMGKEIKFLLHFVKESKQDESGMPNNRFLAERTGGTYSTLKVQPAELEDSGVYFCASSQDRGIVGELFFGEGSRLTVL.

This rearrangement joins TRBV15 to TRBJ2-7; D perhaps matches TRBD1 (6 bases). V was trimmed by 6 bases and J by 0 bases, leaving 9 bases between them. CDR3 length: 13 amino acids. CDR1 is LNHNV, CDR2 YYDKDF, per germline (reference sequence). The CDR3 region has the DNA TGTGCCACCAGGCCGGACAGCTCCTACGAGCAGTACTTC. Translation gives CATRPDSSYEQYF.

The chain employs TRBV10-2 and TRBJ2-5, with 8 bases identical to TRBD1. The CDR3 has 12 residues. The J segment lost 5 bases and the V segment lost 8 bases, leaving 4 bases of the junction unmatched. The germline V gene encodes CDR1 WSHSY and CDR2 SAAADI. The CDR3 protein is CASGDRRETQYF. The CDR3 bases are TGCGCCAGCGGGGACAGGAGGGAGACCCAGTACTTC.

The CDR3 loop is CASSQVTAVSPLHF. The CDR3 DNA follows: TGCGCCAGCAGCCAAGTCACGGCTGTTTCACCCCTCCACTTT. This chain joins TRBV4-3 and TRBJ1-6; D unresolved. The CDR3 length is 14 residues. The germline V gene encodes CDR1 LGHNA and CDR2 YSLEER. V was cut by 1 base and J by 9 bases, with 10 bases left in between.

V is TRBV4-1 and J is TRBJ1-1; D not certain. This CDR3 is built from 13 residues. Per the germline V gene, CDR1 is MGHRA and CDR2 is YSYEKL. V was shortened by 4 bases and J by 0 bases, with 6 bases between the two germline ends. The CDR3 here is CASSPHMNTEAFF. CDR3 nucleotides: TGCGCCAGCAGCCCCCATATGAACACTGAAGCTTTCTTT.

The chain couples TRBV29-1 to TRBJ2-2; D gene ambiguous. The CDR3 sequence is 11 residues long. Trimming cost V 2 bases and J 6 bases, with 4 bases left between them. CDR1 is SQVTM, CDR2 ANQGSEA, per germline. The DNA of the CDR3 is TGCAGCGTTGAAAGTGCCGGGGAGCTGTTTTTT. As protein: CSVESAGELFF.

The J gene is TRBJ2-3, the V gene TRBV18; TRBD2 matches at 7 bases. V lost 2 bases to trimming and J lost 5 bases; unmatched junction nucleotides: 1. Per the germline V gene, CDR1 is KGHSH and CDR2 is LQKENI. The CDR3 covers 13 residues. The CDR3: CASSPSSGDTQYF. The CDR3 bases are TGTGCCAGCTCACCATCTAGCGGAGATACGCAGTATTTT.

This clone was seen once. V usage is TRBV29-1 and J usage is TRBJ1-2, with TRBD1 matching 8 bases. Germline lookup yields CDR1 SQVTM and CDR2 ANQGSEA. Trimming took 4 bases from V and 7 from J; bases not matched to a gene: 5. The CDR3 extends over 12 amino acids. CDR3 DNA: TGCAGCGTTGCAGGGGGCCGGAGTGGCTACACCTTC. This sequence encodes CSVAGGRSGYTF.

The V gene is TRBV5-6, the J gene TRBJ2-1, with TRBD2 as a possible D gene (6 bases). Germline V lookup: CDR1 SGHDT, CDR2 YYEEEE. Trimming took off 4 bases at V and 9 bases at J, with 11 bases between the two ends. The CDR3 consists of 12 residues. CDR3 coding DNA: TGTGCCAGCAGCCGTGGGGGGAGTGAGCAGTTCTTC. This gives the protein CASSRGGSEQFF.

CDR3 region: CASGLDLTYEQYF. CDR3 coding DNA: TGTGCTAGTGGTTTGGACCTGACCTACGAGCAGTACTTC. This chain joins TRBV12-5 and TRBJ2-7; D is unclear. Between the trimmed V and J ends, which lost 1 base and 2 bases, there was a span of 6 bases. From germline, CDR1 is LGHNT and CDR2 FRNRAP. The CDR3 spans 13 residues.

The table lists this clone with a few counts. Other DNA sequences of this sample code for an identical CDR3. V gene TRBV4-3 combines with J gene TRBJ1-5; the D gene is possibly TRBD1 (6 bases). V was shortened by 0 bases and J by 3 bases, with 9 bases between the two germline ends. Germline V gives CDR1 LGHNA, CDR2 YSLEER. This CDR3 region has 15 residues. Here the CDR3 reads CASSQDRGPNQPQHF. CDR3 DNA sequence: TGCGCCAGCAGCCAAGACAGGGGCCCCAATCAGCCCCAGCATTTT.

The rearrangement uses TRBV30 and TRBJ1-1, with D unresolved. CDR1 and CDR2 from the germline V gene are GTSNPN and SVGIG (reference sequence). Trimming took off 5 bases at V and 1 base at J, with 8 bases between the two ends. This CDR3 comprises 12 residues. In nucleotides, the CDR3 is TGTGCCTGGGGGAATGGGAACACTGAAGCTTTCTTT. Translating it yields CAWGNGNTEAFF.

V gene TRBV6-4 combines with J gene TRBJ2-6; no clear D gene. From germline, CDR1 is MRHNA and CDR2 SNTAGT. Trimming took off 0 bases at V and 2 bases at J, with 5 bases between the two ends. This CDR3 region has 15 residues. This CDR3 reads CASSDSGAGANVLTF. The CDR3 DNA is TGTGCCAGCAGTGACTCGGGCGCTGGGGCCAACGTCCTGACTTTC.

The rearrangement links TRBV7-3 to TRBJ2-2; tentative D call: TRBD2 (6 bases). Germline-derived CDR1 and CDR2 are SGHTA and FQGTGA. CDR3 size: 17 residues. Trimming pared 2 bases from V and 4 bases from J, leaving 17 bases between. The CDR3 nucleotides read TGTGCCAGCAGCTTAGGGGAGGAAGGGGTCTTCACCGGGGAGCTGTTTTTT. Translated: CASSLGEEGVFTGELFF.

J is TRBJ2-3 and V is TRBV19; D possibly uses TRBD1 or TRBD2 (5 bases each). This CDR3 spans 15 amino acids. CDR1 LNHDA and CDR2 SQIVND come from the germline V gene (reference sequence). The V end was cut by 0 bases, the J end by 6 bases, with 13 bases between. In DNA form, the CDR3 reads TGTGCCAGTAGTATAGATCGGGGCCAGCGGGATACGCAGTATTTT. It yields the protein CASSIDRGQRDTQYF.

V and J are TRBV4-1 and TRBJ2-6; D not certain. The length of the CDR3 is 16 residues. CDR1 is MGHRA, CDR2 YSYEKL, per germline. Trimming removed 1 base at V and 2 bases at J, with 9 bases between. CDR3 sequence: CASSQAKGTGANVLTF. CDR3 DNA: TGCGCCAGCAGCCAAGCGAAGGGTACTGGGGCCAACGTCCTGACTTTC.

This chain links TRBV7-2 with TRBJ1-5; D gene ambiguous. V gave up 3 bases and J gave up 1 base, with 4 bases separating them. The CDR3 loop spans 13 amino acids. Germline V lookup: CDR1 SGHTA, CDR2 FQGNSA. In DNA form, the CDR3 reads TGTGCCAGCAGCTTTCGGAGCAATCAGCCCCAGCATTTT. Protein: CASSFRSNQPQHF.

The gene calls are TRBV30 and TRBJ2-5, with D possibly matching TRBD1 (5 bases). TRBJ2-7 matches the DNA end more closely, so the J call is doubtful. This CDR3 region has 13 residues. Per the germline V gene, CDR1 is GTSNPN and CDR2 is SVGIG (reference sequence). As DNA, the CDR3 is TGTGCCCTGGGGCTTTCGAACTCCTACGAGCAGTACTTC. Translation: CALGLSNSYEQYF.

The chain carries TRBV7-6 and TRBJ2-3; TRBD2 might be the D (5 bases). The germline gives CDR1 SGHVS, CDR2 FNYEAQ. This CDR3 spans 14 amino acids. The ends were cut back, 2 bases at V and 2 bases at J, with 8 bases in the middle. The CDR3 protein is CASSLTGITDTQYF. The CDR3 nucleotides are TGTGCCAGCAGCTTAACCGGGATCACAGATACGCAGTATTTT.

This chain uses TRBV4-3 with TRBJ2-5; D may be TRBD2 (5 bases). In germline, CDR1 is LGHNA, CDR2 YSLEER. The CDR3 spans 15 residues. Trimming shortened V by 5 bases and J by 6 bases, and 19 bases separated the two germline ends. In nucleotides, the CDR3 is TGCGCCAGCAGCTCGGAAGAGGGAGCGAAAAAGACCCAGTACTTC. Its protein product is CASSSEEGAKKTQYF.

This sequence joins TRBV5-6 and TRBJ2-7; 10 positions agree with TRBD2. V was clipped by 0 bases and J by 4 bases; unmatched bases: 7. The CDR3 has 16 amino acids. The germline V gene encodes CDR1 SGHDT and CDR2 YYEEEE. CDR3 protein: CASSLEPSGGAYEQYF. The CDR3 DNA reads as TGTGCCAGCAGCTTGGAGCCCAGCGGGGGGGCATACGAGCAGTACTTC.

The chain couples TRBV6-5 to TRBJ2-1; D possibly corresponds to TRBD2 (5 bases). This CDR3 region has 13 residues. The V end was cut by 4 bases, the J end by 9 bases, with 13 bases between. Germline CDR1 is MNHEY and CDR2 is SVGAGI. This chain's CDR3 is CASSSVTRGEQFF. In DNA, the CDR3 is TGTGCCAGCAGTTCTGTCACCCGGGGTGAGCAGTTCTTC.

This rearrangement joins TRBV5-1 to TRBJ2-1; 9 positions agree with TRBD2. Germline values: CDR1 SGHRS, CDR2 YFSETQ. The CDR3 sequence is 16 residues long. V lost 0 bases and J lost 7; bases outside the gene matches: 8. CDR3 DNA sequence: TGCGCCAGCAGCTTGGCAACCAGCGGGGGGAAGAATGAGCAGTTCTTC. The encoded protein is CASSLATSGGKNEQFF.

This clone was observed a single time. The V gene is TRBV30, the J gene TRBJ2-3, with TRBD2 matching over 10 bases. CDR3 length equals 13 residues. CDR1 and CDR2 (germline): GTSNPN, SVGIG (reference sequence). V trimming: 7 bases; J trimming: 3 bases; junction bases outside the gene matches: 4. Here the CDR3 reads CAYTSGETDTQYF. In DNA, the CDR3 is TGTGCCTATACTAGCGGGGAAACAGATACGCAGTATTTT.

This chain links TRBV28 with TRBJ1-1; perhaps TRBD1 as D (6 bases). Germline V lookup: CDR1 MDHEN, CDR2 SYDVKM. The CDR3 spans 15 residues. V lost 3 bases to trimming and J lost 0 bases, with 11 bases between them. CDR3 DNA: TGTGCCAGCAGTTTGAACGGGGGGCTGAACACTGAAGCTTTCTTT. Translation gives CASSLNGGLNTEAFF.

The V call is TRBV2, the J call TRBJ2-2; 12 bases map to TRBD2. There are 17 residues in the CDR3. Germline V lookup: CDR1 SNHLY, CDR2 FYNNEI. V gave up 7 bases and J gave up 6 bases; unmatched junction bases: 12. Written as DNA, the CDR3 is TGTGCCAGCACCGACGAACTAGCGGGGGGACTGGCCGGGGAGCTGTTTTTT. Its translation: CASTDELAGGLAGELFF. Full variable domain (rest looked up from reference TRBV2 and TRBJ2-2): EPEVTQTPSHQVTQMGQEVILRCVPISNHLYFYWYRQILGQKVEFLVSFYNNEISEKSEIFDDQFSVERPDGSNFTLKIRSTKLEDSAMYFCASTDELAGGLAGELFFGEGSRLTVL.